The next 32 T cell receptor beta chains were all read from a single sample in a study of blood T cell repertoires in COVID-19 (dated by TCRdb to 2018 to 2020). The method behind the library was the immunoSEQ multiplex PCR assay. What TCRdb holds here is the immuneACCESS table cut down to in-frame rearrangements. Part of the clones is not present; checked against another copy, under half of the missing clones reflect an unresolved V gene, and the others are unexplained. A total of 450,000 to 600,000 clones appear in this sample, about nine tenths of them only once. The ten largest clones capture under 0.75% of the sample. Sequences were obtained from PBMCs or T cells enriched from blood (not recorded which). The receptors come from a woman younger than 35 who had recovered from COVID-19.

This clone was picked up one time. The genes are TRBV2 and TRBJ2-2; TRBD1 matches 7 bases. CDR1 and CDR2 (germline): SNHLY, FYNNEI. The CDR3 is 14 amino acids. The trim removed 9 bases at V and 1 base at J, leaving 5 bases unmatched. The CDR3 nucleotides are TGTGCCAGTAACCGGGACAGGAACACCGGGGAGCTGTTTTTT. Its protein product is CASNRDRNTGELFF.

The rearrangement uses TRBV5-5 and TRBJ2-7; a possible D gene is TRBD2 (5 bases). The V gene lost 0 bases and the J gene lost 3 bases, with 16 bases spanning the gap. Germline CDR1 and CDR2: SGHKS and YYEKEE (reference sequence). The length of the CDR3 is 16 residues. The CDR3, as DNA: TGTGCCAGCAGCTTGGCCTGGGGTGGTGAGGGCTACGAGCAGTACTTC. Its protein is CASSLAWGGEGYEQYF.

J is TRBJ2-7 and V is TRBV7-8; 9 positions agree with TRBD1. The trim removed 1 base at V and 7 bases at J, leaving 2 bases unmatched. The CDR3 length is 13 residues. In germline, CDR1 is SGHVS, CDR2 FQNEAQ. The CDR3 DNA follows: TGTGCCAGCAGCTTAGACGGACAGGGGGAGCAGTACTTC. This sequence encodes CASSLDGQGEQYF. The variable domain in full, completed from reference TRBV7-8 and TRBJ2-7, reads GAGVSQSPRYKVAKRGQDVALRCDPISGHVSLFWYQQALGQGPEFLTYFQNEAQLDKSGLPSDRFFAERPEGSVSTLKIQRTQQEDSAVYLCASSLDGQGEQYFGPGTRLTVT.

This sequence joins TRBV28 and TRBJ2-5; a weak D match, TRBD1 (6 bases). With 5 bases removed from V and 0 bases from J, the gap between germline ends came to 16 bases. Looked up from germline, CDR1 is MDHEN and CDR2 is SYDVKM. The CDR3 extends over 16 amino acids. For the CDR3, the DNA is TGTGCCAGCAGTCTCTACACAGGGACATACCAAGAGACCCAGTACTTC. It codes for CASSLYTGTYQETQYF.

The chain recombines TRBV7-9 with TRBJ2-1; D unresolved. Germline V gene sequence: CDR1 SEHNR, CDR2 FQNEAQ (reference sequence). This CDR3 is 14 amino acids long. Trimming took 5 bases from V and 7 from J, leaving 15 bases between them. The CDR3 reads CASSRIVGFNEQFF. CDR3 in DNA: TGTGCCAGCAGCCGGATTGTCGGGTTTAATGAGCAGTTCTTC.

CDR3 in amino acids: CASSSSRESGLFF. The CDR3 nucleotides read TGTGCCAGCAGCTCGTCACGGGAGTCAGGACTGTTTTTT. The V call is TRBV11-1, the J call TRBJ1-4; no clear D gene. Germline CDR1 SGHAT, CDR2 FQDESV (reference sequence). Trimming left V 4 bases short and J 13 bases short, with 16 bases between. The CDR3 length is 13 residues.

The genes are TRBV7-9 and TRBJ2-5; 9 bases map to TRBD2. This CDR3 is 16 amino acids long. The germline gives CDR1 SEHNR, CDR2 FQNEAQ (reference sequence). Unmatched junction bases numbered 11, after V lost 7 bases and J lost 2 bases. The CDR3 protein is CASNHLTAGGQETQYF. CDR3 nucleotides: TGTGCCAGCAACCACTTAACAGCGGGGGGTCAAGAGACCCAGTACTTC.

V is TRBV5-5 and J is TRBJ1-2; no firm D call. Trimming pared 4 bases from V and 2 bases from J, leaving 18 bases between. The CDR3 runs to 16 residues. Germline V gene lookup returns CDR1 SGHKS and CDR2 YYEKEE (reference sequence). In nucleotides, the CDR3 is TGTGCCAGCAGCCGCGAGGTGGCTCGGGAGAACTATGGCTACACCTTC. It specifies CASSREVARENYGYTF.

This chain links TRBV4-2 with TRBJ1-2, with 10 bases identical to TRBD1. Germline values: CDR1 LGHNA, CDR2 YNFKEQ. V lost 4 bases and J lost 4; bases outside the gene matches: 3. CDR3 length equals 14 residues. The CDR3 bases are TGTGCCAGCAGCCCTCGACAGGGGGCCTATGGCTACACCTTC. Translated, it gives CASSPRQGAYGYTF.

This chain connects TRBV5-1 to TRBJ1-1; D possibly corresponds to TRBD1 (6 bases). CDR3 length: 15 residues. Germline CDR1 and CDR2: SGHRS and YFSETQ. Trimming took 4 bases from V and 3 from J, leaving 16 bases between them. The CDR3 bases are TGCGCCAGCAGCAAATACAGGGATCGGGACACTGAAGCTTTCTTT. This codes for CASSKYRDRDTEAFF.

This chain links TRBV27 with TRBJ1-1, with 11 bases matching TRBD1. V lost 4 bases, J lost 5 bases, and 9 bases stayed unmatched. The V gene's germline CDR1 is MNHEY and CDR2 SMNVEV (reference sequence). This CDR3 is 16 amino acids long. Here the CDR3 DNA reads TGTGCCAGCAGTTCGTACGGACAGGGGGCCGGAACTGAAGCTTTCTTT. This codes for CASSSYGQGAGTEAFF.

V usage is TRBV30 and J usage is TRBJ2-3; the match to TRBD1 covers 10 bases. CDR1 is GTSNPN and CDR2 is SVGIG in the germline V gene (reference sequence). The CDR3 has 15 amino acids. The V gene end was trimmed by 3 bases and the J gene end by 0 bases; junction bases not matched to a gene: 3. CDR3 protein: CAWRGGQGSTDTQYF. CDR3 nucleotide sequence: TGTGCCTGGAGGGGGGGACAGGGGAGCACAGATACGCAGTATTTT.

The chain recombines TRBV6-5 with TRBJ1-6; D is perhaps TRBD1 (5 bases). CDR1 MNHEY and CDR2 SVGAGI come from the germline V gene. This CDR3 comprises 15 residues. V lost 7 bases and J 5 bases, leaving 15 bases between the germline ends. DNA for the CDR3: TGTGCCAGCAATCCCCAGGGTCTACATAATTCACCCCTCCACTTT. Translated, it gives CASNPQGLHNSPLHF.

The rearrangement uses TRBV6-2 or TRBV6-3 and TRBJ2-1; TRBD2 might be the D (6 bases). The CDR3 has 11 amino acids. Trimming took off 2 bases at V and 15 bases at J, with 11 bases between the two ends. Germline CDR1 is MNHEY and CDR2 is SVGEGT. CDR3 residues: CASSYPGLPFF. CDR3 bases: TGTGCCAGCAGTTACCCGGGACTCCCGTTCTTC.

CDR3 sequence (DNA): TGTGCCAGCAGCGTTAGCGTAGGTTTGAGGCCCCAGCATTTT. Its translation is CASSVSVGLRPQHF. The chain has TRBV7-2 and TRBJ1-5; D uncertain. The germline CDR1 and CDR2 sequences are SGHTA and FQGNSA. The length of the CDR3 is 14 residues. V gave up 5 bases and J gave up 9 bases, with 17 bases separating them.

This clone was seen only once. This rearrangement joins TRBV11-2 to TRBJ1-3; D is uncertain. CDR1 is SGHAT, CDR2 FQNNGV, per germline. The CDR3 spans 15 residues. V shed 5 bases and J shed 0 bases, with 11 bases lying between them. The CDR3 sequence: CASSQDQRSGNTIYF. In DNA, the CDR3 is TGTGCCAGCAGCCAAGACCAGCGCTCTGGAAACACCATATATTTT.

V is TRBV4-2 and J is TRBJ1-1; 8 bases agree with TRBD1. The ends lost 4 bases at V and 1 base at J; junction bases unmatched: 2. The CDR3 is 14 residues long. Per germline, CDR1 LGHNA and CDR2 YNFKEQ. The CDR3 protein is CASSRGTGNTEAFF. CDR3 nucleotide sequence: TGTGCCAGCAGCCGGGGGACAGGGAACACTGAAGCTTTCTTT.

CDR3 bases: TGTGCCAGCAGGACGGGACAGGGGGTGAATAATTCACCCCTCCACTTT. Translated, it gives CASRTGQGVNNSPLHF. V is TRBV2 and J is TRBJ1-6; 11 bases match TRBD1. V shed 6 bases and J 5 bases; nucleotides not matched to a gene: 6. The CDR3 covers 16 residues. Germline CDR1 is SNHLY and CDR2 is FYNNEI.

The CDR3 DNA reads TGTGCCAGCAGCTTATTGGGCATCCCTGAAGCTTTCTTT. Translating gives CASSLLGIPEAFF. The V and J genes are TRBV7-8 and TRBJ1-1; D gene ambiguous. CDR1 is SGHVS, CDR2 FQNEAQ, per germline. The CDR3 loop spans 13 amino acids. Trimming took off 2 bases at V and 6 bases at J, with 10 bases between the two ends.

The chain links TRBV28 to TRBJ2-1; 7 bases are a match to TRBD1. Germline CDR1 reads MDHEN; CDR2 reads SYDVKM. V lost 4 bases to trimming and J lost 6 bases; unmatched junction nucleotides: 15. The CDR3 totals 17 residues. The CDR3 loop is CASSSSSTGPKRNEQFF. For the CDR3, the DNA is TGTGCCAGCAGTTCCTCCTCGACAGGGCCCAAACGCAATGAGCAGTTCTTC.

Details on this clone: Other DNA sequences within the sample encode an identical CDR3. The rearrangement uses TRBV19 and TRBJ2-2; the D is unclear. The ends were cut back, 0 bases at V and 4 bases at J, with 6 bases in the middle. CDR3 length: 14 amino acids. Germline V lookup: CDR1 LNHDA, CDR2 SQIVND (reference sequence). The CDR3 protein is CASSIDRGTGELFF. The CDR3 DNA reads TGTGCCAGTAGTATAGATCGAGGCACCGGGGAGCTGTTTTTT.

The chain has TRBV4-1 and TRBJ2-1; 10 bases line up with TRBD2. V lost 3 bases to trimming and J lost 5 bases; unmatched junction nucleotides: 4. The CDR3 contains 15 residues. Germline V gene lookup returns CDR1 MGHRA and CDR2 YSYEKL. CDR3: CASSHRGLANNEQFF. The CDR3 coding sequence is TGCGCCAGCAGCCACCGGGGACTAGCGAACAATGAGCAGTTCTTC.

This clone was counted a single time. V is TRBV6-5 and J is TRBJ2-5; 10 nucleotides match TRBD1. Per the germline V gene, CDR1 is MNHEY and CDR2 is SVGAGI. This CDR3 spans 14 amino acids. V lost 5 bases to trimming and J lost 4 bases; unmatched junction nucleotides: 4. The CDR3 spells CASSTDRGSETQYF. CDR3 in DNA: TGTGCCAGCAGTACGGACAGGGGGTCAGAGACCCAGTACTTC.

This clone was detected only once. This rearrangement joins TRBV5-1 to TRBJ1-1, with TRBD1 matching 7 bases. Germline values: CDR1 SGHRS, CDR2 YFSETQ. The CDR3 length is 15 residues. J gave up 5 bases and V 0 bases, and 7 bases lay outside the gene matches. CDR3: CASSLDTGVETEAFF. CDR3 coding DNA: TGCGCCAGCAGCTTGGATACAGGGGTGGAAACTGAAGCTTTCTTT.

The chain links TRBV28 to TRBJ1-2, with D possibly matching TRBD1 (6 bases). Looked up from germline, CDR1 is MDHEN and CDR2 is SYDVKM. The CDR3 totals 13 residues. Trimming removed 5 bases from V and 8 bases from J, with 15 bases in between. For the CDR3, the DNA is TGTGCCAGCAGTCCTCACAGGGTTGACGGCTACACCTTC. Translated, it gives CASSPHRVDGYTF.

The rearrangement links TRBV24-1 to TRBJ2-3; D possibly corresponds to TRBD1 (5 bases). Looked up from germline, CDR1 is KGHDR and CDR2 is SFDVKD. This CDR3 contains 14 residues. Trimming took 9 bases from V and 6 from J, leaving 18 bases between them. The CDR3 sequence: CATSKGPRADTQYF. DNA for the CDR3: TGTGCCACCTCCAAAGGGCCCAGGGCGGATACGCAGTATTTT.

CDR3 residues: CASSFTGGNGYTF. The CDR3 bases are TGCGCCAGCAGCTTTACAGGGGGCAATGGCTACACCTTC. V gene TRBV4-1 combines with J gene TRBJ1-2; 9 bases are shared with TRBD1. Germline CDR1 MGHRA, CDR2 YSYEKL. This CDR3 contains 13 residues. The V segment lost 5 bases and the J segment 6 bases; nucleotides outside the gene matches: 4.

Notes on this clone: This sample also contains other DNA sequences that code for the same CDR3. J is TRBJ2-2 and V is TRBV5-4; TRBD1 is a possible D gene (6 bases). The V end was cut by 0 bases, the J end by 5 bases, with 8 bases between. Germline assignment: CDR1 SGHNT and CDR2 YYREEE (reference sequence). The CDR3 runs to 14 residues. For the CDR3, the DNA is TGTGCCAGCAGCTTGGGTCAGGGGACCGGGGAGCTGTTTTTT. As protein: CASSLGQGTGELFF.

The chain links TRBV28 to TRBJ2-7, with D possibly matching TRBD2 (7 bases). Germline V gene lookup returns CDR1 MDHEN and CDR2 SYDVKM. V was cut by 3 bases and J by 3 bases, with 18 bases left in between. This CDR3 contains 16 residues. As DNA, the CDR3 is TGTGCCAGCAGTTTCGTGATGGGGGGGGCTATCTACGAGCAGTACTTC. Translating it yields CASSFVMGGAIYEQYF.

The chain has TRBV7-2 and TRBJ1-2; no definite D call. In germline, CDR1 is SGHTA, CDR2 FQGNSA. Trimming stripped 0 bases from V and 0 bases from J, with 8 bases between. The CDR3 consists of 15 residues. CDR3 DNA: TGTGCCAGCAGCTTAGCGTGGCCACCTAACTATGGCTACACCTTC. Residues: CASSLAWPPNYGYTF.

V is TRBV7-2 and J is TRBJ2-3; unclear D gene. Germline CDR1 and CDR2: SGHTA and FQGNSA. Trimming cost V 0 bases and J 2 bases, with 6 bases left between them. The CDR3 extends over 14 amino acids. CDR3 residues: CASSLARHTDTQYF. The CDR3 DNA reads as TGTGCCAGCAGCTTAGCCAGGCACACAGATACGCAGTATTTT. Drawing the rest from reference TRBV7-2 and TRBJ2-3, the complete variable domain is GAGVSQSPSNKVTEKGKDVELRCDPISGHTALYWYRQSLGQGLEFLIYFQGNSAPDKSGLPSDRFSAERTGGSVSTLTIQRTQQEDSAVYLCASSLARHTDTQYFGPGTRLTVL.

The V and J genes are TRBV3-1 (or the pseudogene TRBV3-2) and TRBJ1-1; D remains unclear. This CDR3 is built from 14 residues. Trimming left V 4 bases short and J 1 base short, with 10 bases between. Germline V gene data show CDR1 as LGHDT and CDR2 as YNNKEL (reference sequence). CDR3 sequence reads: CASSLAVGNTEAFF. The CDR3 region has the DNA TGTGCCAGCAGCCTCGCCGTCGGGAACACTGAAGCTTTCTTT.